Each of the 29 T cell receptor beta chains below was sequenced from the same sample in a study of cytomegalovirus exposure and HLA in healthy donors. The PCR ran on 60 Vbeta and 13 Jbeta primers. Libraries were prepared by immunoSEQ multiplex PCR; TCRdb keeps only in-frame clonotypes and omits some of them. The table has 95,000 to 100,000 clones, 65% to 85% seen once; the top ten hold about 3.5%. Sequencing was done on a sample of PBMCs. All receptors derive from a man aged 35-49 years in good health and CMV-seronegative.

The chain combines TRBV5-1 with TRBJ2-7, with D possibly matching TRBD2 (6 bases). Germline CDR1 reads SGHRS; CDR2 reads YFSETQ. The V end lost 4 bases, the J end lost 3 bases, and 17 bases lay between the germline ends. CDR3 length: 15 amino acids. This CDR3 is CASSPGSSGLYEQYF. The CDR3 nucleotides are TGCGCCAGCAGCCCCGGGAGTAGCGGTCTCTACGAGCAGTACTTC.

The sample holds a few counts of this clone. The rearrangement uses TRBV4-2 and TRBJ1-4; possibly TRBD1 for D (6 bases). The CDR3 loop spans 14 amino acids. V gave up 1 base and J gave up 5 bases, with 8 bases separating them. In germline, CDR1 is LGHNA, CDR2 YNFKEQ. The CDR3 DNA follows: TGTGCCAGCAGCCAAGGACAGGAAAATGAAAAACTGTTTTTT. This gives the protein CASSQGQENEKLFF.

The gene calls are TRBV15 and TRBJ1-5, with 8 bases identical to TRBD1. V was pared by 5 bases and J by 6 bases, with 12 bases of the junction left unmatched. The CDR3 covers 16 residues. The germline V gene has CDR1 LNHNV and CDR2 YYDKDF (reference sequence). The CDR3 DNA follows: TGTGCCACCAGCCTCGGGACAGGCGCGAGTGTTCAGCCCCAGCATTTT. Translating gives CATSLGTGASVQPQHF.

For the CDR3, the DNA is TGTGCCAGCAGTTACAACCAGGGGGCCGAGCAGTACTTC. Protein sequence: CASSYNQGAEQYF. The chain links TRBV11-2 to TRBJ2-7; the match to TRBD1 covers 8 bases. The J segment lost 6 bases and the V segment lost 6 bases, leaving 7 bases of the junction unmatched. The germline gives CDR1 SGHAT, CDR2 FQNNGV. The CDR3 length is 13 residues.

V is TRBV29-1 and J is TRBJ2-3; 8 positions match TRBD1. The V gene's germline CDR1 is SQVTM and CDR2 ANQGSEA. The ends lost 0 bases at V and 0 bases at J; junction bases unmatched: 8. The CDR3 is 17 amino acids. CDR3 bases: TGCAGCGTTGAAGATCGGACAGGGCCCCGGAGCACAGATACGCAGTATTTT. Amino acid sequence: CSVEDRTGPRSTDTQYF.

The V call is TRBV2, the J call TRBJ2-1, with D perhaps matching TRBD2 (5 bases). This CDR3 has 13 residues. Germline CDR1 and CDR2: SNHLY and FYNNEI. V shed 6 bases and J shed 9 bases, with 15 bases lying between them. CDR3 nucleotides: TGTGCCAGCAGGATAGACGGAGGTTCTGAGCAGTTCTTC. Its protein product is CASRIDGGSEQFF.

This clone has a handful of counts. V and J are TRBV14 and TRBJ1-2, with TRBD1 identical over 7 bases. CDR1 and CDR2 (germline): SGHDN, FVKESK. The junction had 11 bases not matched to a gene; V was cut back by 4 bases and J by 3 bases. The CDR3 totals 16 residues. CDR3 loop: CASSPQPGQIDYGYTF. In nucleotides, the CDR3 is TGTGCCAGCAGCCCCCAACCGGGACAGATAGACTATGGCTACACCTTC.

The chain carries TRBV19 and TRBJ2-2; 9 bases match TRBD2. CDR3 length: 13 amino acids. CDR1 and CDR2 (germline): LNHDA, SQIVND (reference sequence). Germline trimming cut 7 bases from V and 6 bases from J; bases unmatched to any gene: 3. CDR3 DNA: TGTGCCAGTACTAGCGGGGTGTCCGGGGAGCTGTTTTTT. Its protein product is CASTSGVSGELFF.

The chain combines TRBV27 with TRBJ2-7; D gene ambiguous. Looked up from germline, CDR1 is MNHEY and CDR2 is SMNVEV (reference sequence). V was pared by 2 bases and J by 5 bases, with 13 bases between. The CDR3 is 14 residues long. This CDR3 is CASSLKRPQDEQYF. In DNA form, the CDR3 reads TGTGCCAGCAGTTTAAAAAGGCCTCAGGACGAGCAGTACTTC.

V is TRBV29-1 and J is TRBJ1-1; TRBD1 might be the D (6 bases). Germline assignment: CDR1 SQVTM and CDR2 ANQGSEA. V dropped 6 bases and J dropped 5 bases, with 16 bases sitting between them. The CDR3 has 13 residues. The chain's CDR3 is CSVEERGGTEAFF. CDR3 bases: TGCAGCGTCGAGGAAAGGGGGGGAACTGAAGCTTTCTTT.

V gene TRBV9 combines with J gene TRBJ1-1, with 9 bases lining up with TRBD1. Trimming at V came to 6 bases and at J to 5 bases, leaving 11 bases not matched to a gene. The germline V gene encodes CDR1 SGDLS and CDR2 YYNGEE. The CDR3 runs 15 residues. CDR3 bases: TGTGCCAGCAACAACCGGGACAGGGTTAATACTGAAGCTTTCTTT. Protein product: CASNNRDRVNTEAFF. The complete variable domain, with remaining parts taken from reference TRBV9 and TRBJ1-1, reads DSGVTQTPKHLITATGQRVTLRCSPRSGDLSVYWYQQSLDQGLQFLIQYYNGEERAKGNILERFSAQQFPDLHSELNLSSLELGDSALYFCASNNRDRVNTEAFFGQGTRLTVV.

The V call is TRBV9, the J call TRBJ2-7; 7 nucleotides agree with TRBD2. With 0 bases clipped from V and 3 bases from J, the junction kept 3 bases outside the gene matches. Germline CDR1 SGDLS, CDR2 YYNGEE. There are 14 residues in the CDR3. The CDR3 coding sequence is TGTGCCAGCAGCGTAGCAGCTAGCGGCTACGAGCAGTACTTC. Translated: CASSVAASGYEQYF.

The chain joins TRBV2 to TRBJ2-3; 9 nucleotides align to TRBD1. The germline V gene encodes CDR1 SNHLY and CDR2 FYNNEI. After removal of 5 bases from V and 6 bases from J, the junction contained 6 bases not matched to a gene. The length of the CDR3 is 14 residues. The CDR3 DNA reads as TGTGCCAGCAGTTGGGACAGGGTGGAGGATACGCAGTATTTT. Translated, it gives CASSWDRVEDTQYF.

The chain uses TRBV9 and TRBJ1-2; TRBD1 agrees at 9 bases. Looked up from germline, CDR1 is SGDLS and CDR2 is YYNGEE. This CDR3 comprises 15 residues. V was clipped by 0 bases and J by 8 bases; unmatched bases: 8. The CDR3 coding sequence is TGTGCCAGCAGCGTAGCGCTTGAGACAGGGGGAGGCTACACCTTC. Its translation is CASSVALETGGGYTF.

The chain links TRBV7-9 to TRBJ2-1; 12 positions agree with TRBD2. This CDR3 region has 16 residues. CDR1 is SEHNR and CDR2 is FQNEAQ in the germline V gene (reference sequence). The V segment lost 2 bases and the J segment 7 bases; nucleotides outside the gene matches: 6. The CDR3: CASSLPSSGGANEQFF. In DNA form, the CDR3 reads TGTGCCAGCAGCTTACCATCTAGCGGGGGGGCTAATGAGCAGTTCTTC.

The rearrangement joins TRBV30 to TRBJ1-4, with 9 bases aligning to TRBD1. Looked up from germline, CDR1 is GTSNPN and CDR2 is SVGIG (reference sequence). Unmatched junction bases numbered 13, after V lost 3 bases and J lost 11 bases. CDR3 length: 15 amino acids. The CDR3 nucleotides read TGTGCCTGGAGCCCCAGGACAGGGGAGTCTCTTAAACTGTTTTTT. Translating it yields CAWSPRTGESLKLFF.

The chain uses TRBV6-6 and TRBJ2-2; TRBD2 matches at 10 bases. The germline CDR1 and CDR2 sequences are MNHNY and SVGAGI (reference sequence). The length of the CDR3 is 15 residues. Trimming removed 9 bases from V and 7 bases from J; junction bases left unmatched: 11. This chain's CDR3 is CASTLLAGANGELFF. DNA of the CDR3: TGTGCCAGTACTCTGCTAGCGGGAGCTAACGGGGAGCTGTTTTTT.

Written as DNA, the CDR3 is TGTGCCAGCAGTCCGCGACAGGGTTCGTTGAGGGCAGATACGCAGTATTTT. This translates into CASSPRQGSLRADTQYF. V usage is TRBV6-4 and J usage is TRBJ2-3; 7 bases fit TRBD1. The CDR3 length is 17 residues. The germline V gene has CDR1 MRHNA and CDR2 SNTAGT. Trimming took 5 bases from V and 4 from J; bases not matched to a gene: 15.

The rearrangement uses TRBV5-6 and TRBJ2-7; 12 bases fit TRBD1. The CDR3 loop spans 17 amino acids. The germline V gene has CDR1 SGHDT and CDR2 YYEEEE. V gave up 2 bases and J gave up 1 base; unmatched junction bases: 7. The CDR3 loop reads CASSFGTGGRRSYEQYF. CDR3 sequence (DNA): TGTGCCAGCAGCTTCGGGACAGGGGGCAGGAGATCCTACGAGCAGTACTTC.

This CDR3 reads CSVGPGGFGSYEQYF. CDR3 sequence (DNA): TGCAGCGTTGGGCCCGGGGGGTTTGGGTCCTACGAGCAGTACTTC. The chain is built from TRBV29-1 and TRBJ2-7, with 7 nucleotides matching TRBD2. This CDR3 is 15 amino acids long. Germline CDR1 reads SQVTM; CDR2 reads ANQGSEA. V dropped 4 bases and J dropped 1; count of bases not matched to a gene: 10.

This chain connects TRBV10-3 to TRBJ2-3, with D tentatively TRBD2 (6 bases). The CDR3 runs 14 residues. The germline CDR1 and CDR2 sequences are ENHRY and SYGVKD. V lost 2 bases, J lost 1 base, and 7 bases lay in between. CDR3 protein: CAISEERGTDTQYF. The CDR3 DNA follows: TGTGCCATCAGTGAGGAGCGGGGCACAGATACGCAGTATTTT.

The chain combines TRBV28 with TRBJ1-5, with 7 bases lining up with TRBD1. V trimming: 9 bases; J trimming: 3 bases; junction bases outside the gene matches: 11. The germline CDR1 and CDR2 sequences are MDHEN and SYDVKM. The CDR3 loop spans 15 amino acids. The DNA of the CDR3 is TGTGCCAGTAAAACCAGGACAGGAGCCAATCAGCCCCAGCATTTT. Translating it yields CASKTRTGANQPQHF.

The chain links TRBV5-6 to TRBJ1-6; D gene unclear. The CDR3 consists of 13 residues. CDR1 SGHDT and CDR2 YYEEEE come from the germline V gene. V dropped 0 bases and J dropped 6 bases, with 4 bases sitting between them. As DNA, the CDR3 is TGTGCCAGCAGCTTGGATCTTAATTCACCCCTCCACTTT. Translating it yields CASSLDLNSPLHF.

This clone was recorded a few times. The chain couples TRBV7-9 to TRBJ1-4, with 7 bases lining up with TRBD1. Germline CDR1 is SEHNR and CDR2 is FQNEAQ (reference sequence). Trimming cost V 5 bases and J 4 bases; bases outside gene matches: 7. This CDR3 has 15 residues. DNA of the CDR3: TGTGCCAGCAGCCCATGGGACAGCATTAATGAAAAACTGTTTTTT. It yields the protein CASSPWDSINEKLFF. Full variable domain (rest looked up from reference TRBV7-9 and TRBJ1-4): DTGVSQNPRHKITKRGQNVTFRCDPISEHNRLYWYRQTLGQGPEFLTYFQNEAQLEKSRLLSDRFSAERPKGSFSTLEIQRTEQGDSAMYLCASSPWDSINEKLFFGSGTQLSVL.

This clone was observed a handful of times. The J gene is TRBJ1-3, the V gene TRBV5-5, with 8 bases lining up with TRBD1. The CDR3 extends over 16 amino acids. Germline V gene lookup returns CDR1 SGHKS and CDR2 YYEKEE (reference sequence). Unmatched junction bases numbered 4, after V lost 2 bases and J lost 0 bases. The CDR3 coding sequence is TGTGCCAGCAGCTTCACAGGGGGGAACTCTGGAAACACCATATATTTT. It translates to CASSFTGGNSGNTIYF.

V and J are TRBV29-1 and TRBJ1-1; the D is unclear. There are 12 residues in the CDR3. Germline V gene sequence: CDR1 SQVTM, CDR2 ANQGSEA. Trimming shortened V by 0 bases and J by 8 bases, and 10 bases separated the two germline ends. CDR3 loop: CSVEEAMAEAFF. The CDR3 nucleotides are TGCAGCGTTGAAGAGGCCATGGCAGAAGCTTTCTTT.

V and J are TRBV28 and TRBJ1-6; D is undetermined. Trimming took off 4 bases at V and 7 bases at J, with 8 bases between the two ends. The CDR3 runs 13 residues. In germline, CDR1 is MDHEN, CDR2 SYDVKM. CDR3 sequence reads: CASSSVINSPLHF. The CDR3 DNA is TGTGCCAGCAGTTCAGTGATCAATTCACCCCTCCACTTT.

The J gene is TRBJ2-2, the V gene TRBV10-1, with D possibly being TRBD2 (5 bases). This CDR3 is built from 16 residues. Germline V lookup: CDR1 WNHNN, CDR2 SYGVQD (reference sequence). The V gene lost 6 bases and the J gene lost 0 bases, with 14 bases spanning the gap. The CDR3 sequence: CASSETRTPNTGELFF. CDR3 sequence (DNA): TGCGCCAGCAGCGAAACTAGGACCCCGAACACCGGGGAGCTGTTTTTT.

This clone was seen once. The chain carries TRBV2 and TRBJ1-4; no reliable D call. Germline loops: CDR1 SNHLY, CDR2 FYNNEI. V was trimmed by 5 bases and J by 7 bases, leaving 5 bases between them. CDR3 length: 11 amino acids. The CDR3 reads CASSPSEKLFF. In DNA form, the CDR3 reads TGTGCCAGCAGTCCCAGTGAAAAACTGTTTTTT. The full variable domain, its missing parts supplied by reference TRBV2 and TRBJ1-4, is EPEVTQTPSHQVTQMGQEVILRCVPISNHLYFYWYRQILGQKVEFLVSFYNNEISEKSEIFDDQFSVERPDGSNFTLKIRSTKLEDSAMYFCASSPSEKLFFGSGTQLSVL.